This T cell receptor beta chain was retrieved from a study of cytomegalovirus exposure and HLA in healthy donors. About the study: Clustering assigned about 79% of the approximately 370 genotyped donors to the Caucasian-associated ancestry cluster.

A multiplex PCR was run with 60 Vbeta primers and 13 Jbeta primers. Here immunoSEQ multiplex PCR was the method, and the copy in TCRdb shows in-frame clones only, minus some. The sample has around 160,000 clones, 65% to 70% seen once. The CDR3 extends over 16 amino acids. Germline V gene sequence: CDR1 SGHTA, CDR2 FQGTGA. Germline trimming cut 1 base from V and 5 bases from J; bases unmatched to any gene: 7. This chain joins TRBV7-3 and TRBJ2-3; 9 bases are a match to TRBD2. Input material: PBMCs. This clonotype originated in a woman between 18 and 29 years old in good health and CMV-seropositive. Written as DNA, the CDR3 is TGTGCCAGCAGCTTAATACGGCGGGGGGGTTTAGATACGCAGTATTTT. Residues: CASSLIRRGGLDTQYF.